These 32 T cell receptor beta chains were sequenced from one sample in a study of T cell repertoires in cytomegalovirus infection (dated by TCRdb to the late 2010s). Reads for this sample came from an Illumina HiSeq 1500. TCRdb took the public reads, trimmed them with fastp at Q25, ran MiXCR for clone calling and kept in-frame beta chains. One record per CDR3 amino acid sequence lists the most common genes and DNA. The table for this sample lists approximately 110,000 distinct CDR3 sequences; about 9.4% of them were counted only once. The top ten clonotypes cover 31% of the sample. The antigens for these receptors are not known. What was sequenced was PBMCs, sequenced either directly or after in vitro stimulation (not recorded which). All receptors derive from a human donor in good health (CMV status not recorded). Some clones in this sample may be carry-over from other donors' samples.

This chain connects TRBV14 to TRBJ1-6, with TRBD1 as a possible D gene (5 bases). CDR3 length: 14 residues. The germline gives CDR1 SGHDN, CDR2 FVKESK. V was cut by 4 bases and J by 7 bases, with 11 bases left in between. CDR3 nucleotides: TGTGCCAGCAGCCCTAGGGGACCGAATTCACCCCTCCACTTT. Translation gives CASSPRGPNSPLHF.

This clonotype has just a few counts. V usage is TRBV6-8 and J usage is TRBJ2-5; D is tentatively TRBD1 or TRBD2 (6 bases each). Deletions cut 6 bases from V and 2 bases from J, with 13 bases between. This CDR3 is 14 amino acids long. Germline lookup yields CDR1 MNHGY and CDR2 SAAAGT. The CDR3 DNA follows: TGTGCCAGCAGAAGGGGGGCGGAACAAGAGACCCAGTACTTC. Residues: CASRRGAEQETQYF.

This clonotype was detected many times. The chain carries TRBV7-9 and TRBJ1-1; D is ambiguous. V was pared by 2 bases and J by 3 bases, with 10 bases between. The CDR3 has 14 amino acids. Germline-derived CDR1 and CDR2 are SEHNR and FQNEAQ (reference sequence). As DNA, the CDR3 is TGTGCCAGCAGCTTATTGGGCGGGTACACTGAAGCTTTCTTT. Translating it yields CASSLLGGYTEAFF.

V usage is TRBV6-5 and J usage is TRBJ2-1; 7 bases agree with TRBD2. V was pared by 6 bases and J by 9 bases, with 11 bases of the junction left unmatched. Germline CDR1 is MNHEY and CDR2 is SVGAGI. The CDR3 contains 14 residues. CDR3 sequence (DNA): TGTGCCAGCAGAGGAAGACTAGCAATTGTTGAGCAGTTCTTC. This encodes CASRGRLAIVEQFF.

This rearrangement joins TRBV6-5 to TRBJ1-2; 8 positions agree with TRBD1. This CDR3 has 14 amino acids. Germline assignment: CDR1 MNHEY and CDR2 SVGAGI. Germline trimming cut 5 bases from V and 7 bases from J; bases unmatched to any gene: 9. CDR3 protein: CASSRGQGALGYTF. CDR3 bases: TGTGCCAGCAGTCGGGGGCAGGGGGCGCTTGGCTACACCTTC.

This clonotype showed up many times. V is TRBV7-2 and J is TRBJ1-1; possible D gene TRBD1, 6 bases. Germline CDR1 and CDR2: SGHTA and FQGNSA. V was pared by 0 bases and J by 2 bases, with 10 bases between. The CDR3 loop spans 15 amino acids. The CDR3 is CASSLAGGGNTEAFF. The CDR3 coding sequence is TGTGCCAGCAGCTTAGCAGGAGGGGGTAACACTGAAGCTTTCTTT. Full variable domain (missing parts from reference TRBV7-2 and TRBJ1-1): GAGVSQSPSNKVTEKGKDVELRCDPISGHTALYWYRQSLGQGLEFLIYFQGNSAPDKSGLPSDRFSAERTGGSVSTLTIQRTQQEDSAVYLCASSLAGGGNTEAFFGQGTRLTVV.

This clonotype was observed many times. The rearrangement joins TRBV7-9 to TRBJ1-2; TRBD1 agrees at 7 bases. Germline assignment: CDR1 SEHNR and CDR2 FQNEAQ (reference sequence). The CDR3 has 15 residues. The V gene end was trimmed by 5 bases and the J gene end by 2 bases; junction bases not matched to a gene: 8. CDR3 region: CASSGWDRRNYGYTF. The CDR3 nucleotides read TGTGCCAGCAGCGGATGGGACAGAAGAAACTATGGCTACACCTTC.

Many counts were recorded for this clonotype. The V call is TRBV7-2, the J call TRBJ2-6, with unresolved D. Trimming cost V 2 bases and J 0 bases, with 5 bases left between them. Germline CDR1 is SGHTA and CDR2 is FQGNSA. The CDR3 has 15 amino acids. CDR3 DNA sequence: TGTGCCAGCAGCTTAACGGGCTCTGGGGCCAACGTCCTGACTTTC. Its translation: CASSLTGSGANVLTF.

This clonotype was detected only a few times. The V call is TRBV19, the J call TRBJ2-1, with 10 bases matching TRBD2. Trimming cost V 5 bases and J 2 bases; bases outside gene matches: 9. Germline lookup yields CDR1 LNHDA and CDR2 SQIVND (reference sequence). This CDR3 region has 17 residues. CDR3 coding DNA: TGTGCCAGTAGTGGGACCTGGACTAGCGGAACCTACAATGAGCAGTTCTTC. Translated, it gives CASSGTWTSGTYNEQFF. Complete variable domain (other parts from reference TRBV19 and TRBJ2-1): DGGITQSPKYLFRKEGQNVTLSCEQNLNHDAMYWYRQDPGQGLRLIYYSQIVNDFQKGDIAEGYSVSREKKESFPLTVTSAQKNPTAFYLCASSGTWTSGTYNEQFFGPGTRLTVL.

This clonotype was seen more than once but under ten times. The chain carries TRBV20-1 and TRBJ1-6; D is undetermined. Trimming removed 5 bases at V and 10 bases at J, with 15 bases between. The CDR3 totals 13 residues. Germline V lookup: CDR1 DFQATT, CDR2 SNEGSKA (reference sequence). CDR3 residues: CSAPRQAGSPLHF. The DNA of the CDR3 is TGCAGTGCTCCGCGGCAGGCCGGGTCACCCCTCCACTTT.

This clonotype was found many times. J is TRBJ2-2 and V is TRBV20-1, with TRBD1 matching 7 bases. The CDR3 runs 14 residues. Germline V gene data show CDR1 as DFQATT and CDR2 as SNEGSKA (reference sequence). Germline trimming cut 5 bases from V and 1 base from J; bases unmatched to any gene: 4. The CDR3 is CSARRTGNTGELFF. CDR3 DNA: TGCAGTGCTCGTAGGACAGGGAACACCGGGGAGCTGTTTTTT.

This clonotype showed up many times. CDR3 sequence: CASSLTAGNSGANVLTF. CDR3 DNA: TGTGCCAGCAGCTTAACGGCAGGAAACTCTGGGGCCAACGTCCTGACTTTC. The chain recombines TRBV7-2 with TRBJ2-6, with no clear D. CDR1 and CDR2 (germline): SGHTA, FQGNSA. The CDR3 loop spans 17 amino acids. Trimming took off 2 bases at V and 0 bases at J, with 11 bases between the two ends.

This clonotype was observed at least ten times. The chain links TRBV27 to TRBJ2-7, with 8 nucleotides matching TRBD1. CDR1 and CDR2 (germline): MNHEY, SMNVEV (reference sequence). The CDR3 has 15 residues. With V trimmed by 5 bases and J by 3 bases, 9 bases remained unmatched. CDR3 DNA sequence: TGTGCCAGCAGTCGAGGACAGGGTTTAGACTACGAGCAGTACTTC. This codes for CASSRGQGLDYEQYF.

This clonotype was seen at least ten times. The rearrangement links TRBV7-2 to TRBJ1-3, with a possible D match to TRBD1 (6 bases). Trimming cost V 5 bases and J 2 bases, with 16 bases left between them. CDR1 is SGHTA, CDR2 FQGNSA, per germline. There are 16 residues in the CDR3. The CDR3 DNA sequence: TGTGCCAGCAGCCCGGGGGGGGGGGGCACTGGAAACACCATATATTTT. The encoded protein is CASSPGGGGTGNTIYF.

This clonotype appeared a few times. This chain links TRBV6-2 or TRBV6-3 with TRBJ2-7; no definite D call. V lost 2 bases to trimming and J lost 0 bases, with 11 bases between them. The germline gives CDR1 MNHEY, CDR2 SVGEGT. This CDR3 spans 15 amino acids. CDR3 nucleotide sequence: TGTGCCAGCAGTTACCACGATTTGGGCTCCTACGAGCAGTACTTC. Translation: CASSYHDLGSYEQYF.

This clonotype was picked up many times. The J gene is TRBJ2-3, the V gene TRBV7-2, with 12 bases lining up with TRBD2. V lost 5 bases and J lost 2; bases outside the gene matches: 5. The germline gives CDR1 SGHTA, CDR2 FQGNSA. The CDR3 covers 16 residues. CDR3: CASSIRLAGATDTQYF. The CDR3 DNA follows: TGTGCCAGCAGCATCAGACTAGCGGGGGCCACAGATACGCAGTATTTT.

The V gene is TRBV15, the J gene TRBJ2-3, with D perhaps TRBD2 (6 bases). The V end lost 8 bases, the J end lost 1 base, and 19 bases lay between the germline ends. CDR1 and CDR2 from the germline V gene are LNHNV and YYDKDF (reference sequence). This CDR3 has 16 residues. DNA of the CDR3: TGTGCCACCTCCGGACCCATCGGGAGAGGCACAGATACGCAGTATTTT. It codes for CATSGPIGRGTDTQYF.

The chain carries TRBV6-5 and TRBJ2-3; 11 bases are shared with TRBD2. The germline V gene has CDR1 MNHEY and CDR2 SVGAGI. The CDR3 is 17 residues long. The V and J ends lost 8 bases and 3 bases, in that order; junction bases with no gene match: 13. The chain's CDR3 is CASGEYLAGGPTDTQYF. The CDR3 region has the DNA TGTGCCAGCGGGGAATACTTAGCGGGAGGGCCGACAGATACGCAGTATTTT.

This clonotype was detected many times. The rearrangement uses TRBV7-8 and TRBJ1-1; D not certain. Germline V gene data show CDR1 as SGHVS and CDR2 as FQNEAQ. Trimming shortened V by 5 bases and J by 0 bases, and 13 bases separated the two germline ends. The length of the CDR3 is 15 residues. This CDR3 reads CASSATEKMNTEAFF. The CDR3 bases are TGTGCCAGCAGCGCCACTGAGAAGATGAACACTGAAGCTTTCTTT.

The CDR3 region is CASSLPGLGSGVTGELFF. The CDR3 coding sequence is TGTGCCAGCAGTCTCCCGGGACTCGGGAGCGGGGTCACCGGGGAGCTGTTTTTT. V usage is TRBV28 and J usage is TRBJ2-2, with 7 bases aligning to TRBD2. The CDR3 sequence is 18 residues long. The V and J ends lost 5 bases and 4 bases, in that order; junction bases with no gene match: 16. Germline assignment: CDR1 MDHEN and CDR2 SYDVKM.

For this clonotype: Since a much larger clone is just one base distant, this may be a read error. V is TRBV4-3 and J is TRBJ2-1, with TRBD2 matching over 13 bases. The length of the CDR3 is 19 residues. With V trimmed by 4 bases and J by 8 bases, 17 bases remained unmatched. CDR1 is LGHNA and CDR2 is YSLEER in the germline V gene. The CDR3 region has the DNA TGCGCCAGCAGCCTCCGGCAGGAGGGTGGGACTAGCGGGACATATGAGCAGTTCTTC. Translation gives CASSLRQEGGTSGTYEQFF.

V gene TRBV7-2 combines with J gene TRBJ2-1, with D unclear. Deletions cut 1 base from V and 2 bases from J, with 9 bases between. CDR1 and CDR2 from the germline V gene are SGHTA and FQGNSA. CDR3 length: 15 residues. The DNA of the CDR3 is TGTGCCAGCAGCTTAGGTACCGGAACCTACAATGAGCAGTTCTTC. Translating it yields CASSLGTGTYNEQFF.

Only a few counts were recorded for this clonotype. J is TRBJ2-2 and V is TRBV11-3; a possible D gene is TRBD1 (5 bases). This CDR3 is built from 18 residues. The V end was cut by 2 bases, the J end by 0 bases, with 16 bases between. Germline assignment: CDR1 SGHNT and CDR2 YENEEA. The CDR3 spells CASSLSPWGTPNTGELFF. The CDR3 DNA reads as TGTGCCAGCAGCTTATCGCCGTGGGGCACTCCGAACACCGGGGAGCTGTTTTTT.

There are many counts of this clonotype. The J gene is TRBJ2-2, the V gene TRBV12-3 or TRBV12-4; tentative D call: TRBD2 (6 bases). The CDR3 consists of 13 residues. V gave up 11 bases and J gave up 0 bases, with 10 bases separating them. CDR3 bases: TGTGCCTTCGCGGGATCGAACACCGGGGAGCTGTTTTTT. It yields the protein CAFAGSNTGELFF.

This clonotype was counted between two and nine times. The chain links TRBV7-2 to TRBJ2-7; D is ambiguous. Germline V gene lookup returns CDR1 SGHTA and CDR2 FQGNSA. This CDR3 has 13 residues. V gave up 0 bases and J gave up 6 bases, with 9 bases separating them. This CDR3 is CASSLAMPGEQYF. DNA of the CDR3: TGTGCCAGCAGCTTAGCGATGCCAGGCGAGCAGTACTTC.

The chain links TRBV28 to TRBJ2-7, with TRBD2 matching 13 bases. Looked up from germline, CDR1 is MDHEN and CDR2 is SYDVKM. After removal of 5 bases from V and 7 bases from J, the junction contained 14 bases not matched to a gene. CDR3 size: 17 residues. The CDR3: CASSTPTSGRSLGEQYF. The CDR3 region has the DNA TGTGCCAGCAGTACACCGACTAGCGGGAGGTCCTTGGGGGAGCAGTACTTC.

This clonotype was seen repeatedly, ten times or more. This chain connects TRBV7-2 to TRBJ2-1; 9 bases map to TRBD2. Germline lookup yields CDR1 SGHTA and CDR2 FQGNSA. The CDR3 covers 15 residues. Losses at the gene ends were 1 base for V and 9 bases for J; bases not matched to a gene: 7. The CDR3 loop is CASSLVGLAEGEQFF. The DNA of the CDR3 is TGTGCCAGCAGCTTAGTGGGACTAGCAGAGGGTGAGCAGTTCTTC.

This clonotype was seen at least ten times. The V gene is TRBV7-2, the J gene TRBJ1-5; D is ambiguous. The V end was cut by 1 base, the J end by 7 bases, with 8 bases between. Germline CDR1 SGHTA, CDR2 FQGNSA. There are 13 residues in the CDR3. This CDR3 reads CASSLDREQPQHF. DNA of the CDR3: TGTGCCAGCAGCTTAGATAGGGAGCAGCCCCAGCATTTT.

V gene TRBV27 combines with J gene TRBJ1-2; 10 positions match TRBD1. Germline trimming cut 4 bases from V and 6 bases from J; bases unmatched to any gene: 8. This CDR3 contains 15 residues. Germline loops: CDR1 MNHEY, CDR2 SMNVEV (reference sequence). CDR3 protein: CASSYSIGQGDGYTF. The CDR3 nucleotides read TGTGCCAGCAGTTACTCAATCGGACAGGGGGATGGCTACACCTTC.

This clonotype has at least ten counts. The chain is built from TRBV6-5 and TRBJ2-7, with D possibly TRBD1 on 6 matching bases. The V end lost 2 bases, the J end lost 5 bases, and 16 bases lay between the germline ends. CDR3 length: 15 amino acids. Germline-derived CDR1 and CDR2 are MNHEY and SVGAGI. CDR3 loop: CASSYERTGLHEQYF. For the CDR3, the DNA is TGTGCCAGCAGTTACGAACGTACAGGGTTGCACGAGCAGTACTTC.

This clonotype was seen many times. The chain couples TRBV5-4 to TRBJ2-5; TRBD2 matches at 7 bases. V was pared by 1 base and J by 5 bases, with 11 bases of the junction left unmatched. The CDR3 loop spans 16 amino acids. Per the germline V gene, CDR1 is SGHNT and CDR2 is YYREEE (reference sequence). DNA of the CDR3: TGTGCCAGCAGCTTGCGGGGGGAGCAGGTGTTTGAGACCCAGTACTTC. Its translation: CASSLRGEQVFETQYF.

In this sample, this clonotype turned up a few times. This chain joins TRBV5-4 and TRBJ2-2; 8 nucleotides agree with TRBD1. Germline trimming cut 4 bases from V and 4 bases from J; bases unmatched to any gene: 9. The CDR3 totals 16 residues. Germline V gene lookup returns CDR1 SGHNT and CDR2 YYREEE (reference sequence). The DNA of the CDR3 is TGTGCCAGCAGCCCCTTAGGACAGGGAAGCACCGGGGAGCTGTTTTTT. As protein: CASSPLGQGSTGELFF.